Detailed here is one TCR beta chain. No antigen is known for it. This sample was included in a study of T cells in localized non-small cell lung cancer. Study-wide results and caveats: Uninvolved nearby lung showed the greatest T cell clonality, exceeding that found in tumor. Across samples, adjacent lung featured a median roughly 50 of the top 100 tumor clones. Multi-region tumor sequencing was not done, so intratumor heterogeneity could not be excluded. There was an association of higher blood T cell density with longer overall survival.

Sequencing used immunoSEQ multiplex PCR; TCRdb keeps in-frame clones, though not all of them. This sample has 25,000 to 30,000 clones, with around 90% found just once. CDR1 and CDR2 from the germline V gene are SGHRS and YFSETQ. The CDR3 consists of 17 residues. Trimming pared 0 bases from V and 4 bases from J, leaving 16 bases between. Specimen: peripheral blood, collected before any cancer treatment. The sequence was obtained from a woman aged 18-55 years with stage I lung adenocarcinoma. The V and J genes are TRBV5-1 and TRBJ2-2; D unresolved. The CDR3 DNA sequence: TGCGCCAGCAGCTTGGAAGCGTGGGGTCCGGCCACCGGGGAGCTGTTTTTT. It specifies CASSLEAWGPATGELFF.